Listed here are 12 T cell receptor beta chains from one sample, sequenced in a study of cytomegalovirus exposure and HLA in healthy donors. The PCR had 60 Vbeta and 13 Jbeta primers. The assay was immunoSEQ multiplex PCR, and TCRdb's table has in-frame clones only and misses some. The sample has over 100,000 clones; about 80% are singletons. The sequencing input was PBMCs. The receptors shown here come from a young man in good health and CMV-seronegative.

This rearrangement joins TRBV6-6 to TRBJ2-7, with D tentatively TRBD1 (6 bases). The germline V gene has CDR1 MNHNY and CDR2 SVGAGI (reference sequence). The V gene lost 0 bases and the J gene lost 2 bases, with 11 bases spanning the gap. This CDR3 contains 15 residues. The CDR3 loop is CASSYSMGDTYEQYF. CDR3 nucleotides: TGTGCCAGCAGTTACTCGATGGGGGACACCTACGAGCAGTACTTC.

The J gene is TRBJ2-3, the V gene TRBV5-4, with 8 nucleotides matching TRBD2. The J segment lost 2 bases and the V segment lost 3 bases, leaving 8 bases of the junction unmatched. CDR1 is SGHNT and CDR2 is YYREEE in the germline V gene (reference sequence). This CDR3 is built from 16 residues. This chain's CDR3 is CASSSLSGSITDTQYF. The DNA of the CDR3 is TGTGCCAGCAGCTCCCTCAGCGGGAGTATCACAGATACGCAGTATTTT.

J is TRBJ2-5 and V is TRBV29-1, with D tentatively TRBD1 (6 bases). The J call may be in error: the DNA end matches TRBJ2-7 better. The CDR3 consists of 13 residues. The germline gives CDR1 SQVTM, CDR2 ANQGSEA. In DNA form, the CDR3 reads TGCAGCGTTGACACAGGGATGACCTACGAGCAGTACTTC. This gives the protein CSVDTGMTYEQYF.

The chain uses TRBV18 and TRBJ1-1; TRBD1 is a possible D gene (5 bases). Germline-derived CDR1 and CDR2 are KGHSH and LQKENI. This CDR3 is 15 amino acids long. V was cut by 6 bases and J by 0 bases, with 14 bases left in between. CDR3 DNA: TGTGCCAGCTCTGGGGCAGCTTTCATGAACACTGAAGCTTTCTTT. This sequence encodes CASSGAAFMNTEAFF. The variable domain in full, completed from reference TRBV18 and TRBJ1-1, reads NAGVMQNPRHLVRRRGQEARLRCSPMKGHSHVYWYRQLPEEGLKFMVYLQKENIIDESGMPKERFSAEFPKEGPSILRIQQVVRGDSAAYFCASSGAAFMNTEAFFGQGTRLTVV.

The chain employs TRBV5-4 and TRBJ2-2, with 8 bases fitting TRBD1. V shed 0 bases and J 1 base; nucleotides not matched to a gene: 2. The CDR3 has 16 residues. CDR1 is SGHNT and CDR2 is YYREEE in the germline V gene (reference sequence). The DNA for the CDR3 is TGTGCCAGCAGCTTGGGCGGACAGGGGAACACCGGGGAGCTGTTTTTT. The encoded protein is CASSLGGQGNTGELFF.

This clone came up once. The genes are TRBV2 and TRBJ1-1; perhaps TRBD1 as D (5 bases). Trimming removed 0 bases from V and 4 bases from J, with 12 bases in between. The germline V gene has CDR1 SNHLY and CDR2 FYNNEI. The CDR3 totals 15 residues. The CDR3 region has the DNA TGTGCCAGCAGTGAAGCCCGGCAGGGTACCACTGAAGCTTTCTTT. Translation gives CASSEARQGTTEAFF.

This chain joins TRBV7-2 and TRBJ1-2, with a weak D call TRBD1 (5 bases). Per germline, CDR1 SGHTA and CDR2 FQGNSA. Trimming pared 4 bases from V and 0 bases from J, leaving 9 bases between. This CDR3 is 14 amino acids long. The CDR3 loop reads CASSYRQPNYGYTF. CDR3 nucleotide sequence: TGTGCCAGCAGCTATAGACAGCCTAACTATGGCTACACCTTC.

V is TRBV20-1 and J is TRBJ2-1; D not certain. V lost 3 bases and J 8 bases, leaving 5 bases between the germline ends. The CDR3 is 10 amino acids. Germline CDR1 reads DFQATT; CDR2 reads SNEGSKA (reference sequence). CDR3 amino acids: CSASPYEQFF. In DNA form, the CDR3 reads TGCAGTGCTAGCCCCTATGAGCAGTTCTTC.

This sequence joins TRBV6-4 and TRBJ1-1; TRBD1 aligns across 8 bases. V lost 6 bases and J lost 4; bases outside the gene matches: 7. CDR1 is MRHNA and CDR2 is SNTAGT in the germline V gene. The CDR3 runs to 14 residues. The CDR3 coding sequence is TGTGCCAGCAGGGGGACAGGTTCGAGCACTGAAGCTTTCTTT. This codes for CASRGTGSSTEAFF.

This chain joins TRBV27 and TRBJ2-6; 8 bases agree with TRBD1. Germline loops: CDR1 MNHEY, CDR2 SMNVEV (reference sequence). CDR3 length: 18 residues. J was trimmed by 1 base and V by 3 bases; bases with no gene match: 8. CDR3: CASSFFGRGQSGANVLTF. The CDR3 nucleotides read TGTGCCAGCAGTTTTTTTGGCAGGGGGCAGTCTGGGGCCAACGTCCTGACTTTC.

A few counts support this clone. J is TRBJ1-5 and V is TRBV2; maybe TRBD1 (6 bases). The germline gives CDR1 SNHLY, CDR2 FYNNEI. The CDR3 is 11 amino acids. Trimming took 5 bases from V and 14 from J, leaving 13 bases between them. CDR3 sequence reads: CASSKGELEHF. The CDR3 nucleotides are TGTGCCAGCAGTAAGGGGGAGCTAGAGCATTTT.

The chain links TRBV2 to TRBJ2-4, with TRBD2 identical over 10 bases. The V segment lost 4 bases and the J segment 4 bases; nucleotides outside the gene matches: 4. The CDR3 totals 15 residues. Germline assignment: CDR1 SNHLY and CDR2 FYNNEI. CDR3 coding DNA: TGTGCCAGCAGTGGGGATAGCGGGGGGAAAAACATTCAGTACTTC. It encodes CASSGDSGGKNIQYF.